The 9 T cell receptor beta chains reported below all come from one sample, sequenced in a study of graft-versus-host responses after intestinal transplantation. For these TCRs, the target antigens are not known. TCRdb's copy holds only in-frame clones and misses some; the assay was immunoSEQ multiplex PCR. The data show 55,000 to 75,000 clones, nearly 85% seen once. The sequencing used unstimulated CD4+ T cells sorted from spleen or lymph node cells, collected before transplant. These receptors all stem from a human donor who was the organ donor for an intestinal transplant.

This clone was seen more than once but under ten times. The chain couples TRBV19 to TRBJ1-5; D ambiguous. Germline V gene sequence: CDR1 LNHDA, CDR2 SQIVND (reference sequence). Trimming cost V 0 bases and J 4 bases, with 19 bases left between them. This CDR3 has 18 residues. As DNA, the CDR3 is TGTGCCAGTAGTATAGATGAGAGGGCCACATTCGCTAATCAGCCCCAGCATTTT. This gives the protein CASSIDERATFANQPQHF. The full variable domain, its missing parts supplied by reference TRBV19 and TRBJ1-5, is DGGITQSPKYLFRKEGQNVTLSCEQNLNHDAMYWYRQDPGQGLRLIYYSQIVNDFQKGDIAEGYSVSREKKESFPLTVTSAQKNPTAFYLCASSIDERATFANQPQHFGDGTRLSIL.

The J gene is TRBJ1-5, the V gene TRBV30; D perhaps matches TRBD1 (5 bases). In germline, CDR1 is GTSNPN, CDR2 SVGIG (reference sequence). This CDR3 has 13 residues. V was pared by 5 bases and J by 3 bases, with 11 bases between. This chain's CDR3 is CAWGALPNQPQHF. The CDR3 DNA sequence: TGTGCCTGGGGGGCCTTACCCAATCAGCCCCAGCATTTT.

This chain joins TRBV4-2 and TRBJ1-2; perhaps TRBD1 as D (6 bases). Germline CDR1 is LGHNA and CDR2 is YNFKEQ. There are 14 residues in the CDR3. The ends were cut back, 1 base at V and 4 bases at J, with 10 bases in the middle. In nucleotides, the CDR3 is TGTGCCAGCAGCCAAGTGGGGGCCGGCTATGGCTACACCTTC. Translating it yields CASSQVGAGYGYTF.

The chain combines TRBV7-8 with TRBJ2-1, with a tentative D call TRBD2 (6 bases). CDR1 and CDR2 from the germline V gene are SGHVS and FQNEAQ. The CDR3 runs 16 residues. Trimming took off 3 bases at V and 2 bases at J, with 14 bases between the two ends. This CDR3 is CASSFTLARTYNEQFF. CDR3 sequence (DNA): TGTGCCAGCAGCTTCACCCTAGCGCGGACCTACAATGAGCAGTTCTTC.

The chain employs TRBV28 and TRBJ2-2; possible D gene TRBD1, 5 bases. The CDR3 is 15 amino acids. V was pared by 6 bases and J by 1 base, with 12 bases between. Germline CDR1 and CDR2: MDHEN and SYDVKM. CDR3 protein: CASRDGQGNTGELFF. The CDR3 coding sequence is TGTGCCAGCAGGGACGGCCAGGGGAACACCGGGGAGCTGTTTTTT. Full variable domain (rest looked up from reference TRBV28 and TRBJ2-2): DVKVTQSSRYLVKRTGEKVFLECVQDMDHENMFWYRQDPGLGLRLIYFSYDVKMKEKGDIPEGYSVSREKKERFSLILESASTNQTSMYLCASRDGQGNTGELFFGEGSRLTVL.

CDR3 residues: CSGDRGVNTEAFF. The CDR3 DNA follows: TGCAGCGGGGACAGGGGGGTGAACACTGAAGCTTTCTTT. The chain combines TRBV29-1 with TRBJ1-1; 11 bases match TRBD1. V lost 7 bases and J lost 0; bases outside the gene matches: 1. Germline CDR1 SQVTM, CDR2 ANQGSEA. The CDR3 loop spans 13 amino acids.

In DNA form, the CDR3 reads TGTGCCAGCTCAGCCGGGAATAATCAGCCCCAGCATTTT. As protein: CASSAGNNQPQHF. The rearrangement uses TRBV18 and TRBJ1-5, with unresolved D. Germline V CDR1 and CDR2: KGHSH, LQKENI. The CDR3 is 13 amino acids. V gave up 5 bases and J gave up 4 bases, with 9 bases separating them.

V and J are TRBV5-4 and TRBJ2-3; 10 bases fit TRBD2. Germline V gene sequence: CDR1 SGHNT, CDR2 YYREEE (reference sequence). J was trimmed by 3 bases and V by 4 bases; bases with no gene match: 17. The CDR3 consists of 19 residues. CDR3: CASSPSPGSSGGATDTQYF. CDR3 DNA: TGTGCCAGCAGCCCGTCCCCAGGATCGAGCGGGGGGGCGACAGATACGCAGTATTTT.

Details on this clone: One end of the junction varies from germline; a read error may be responsible. This chain connects TRBV12-5 to TRBJ2-1; D unclear. This CDR3 region has 12 residues. From germline, CDR1 is LGHNT and CDR2 FRNRAP. The CDR3 loop reads CASALAQNEQFF. Written as DNA, the CDR3 is TGTGCTAGTGCTTTGGCACAGAATGAGCAGTTCTTC.